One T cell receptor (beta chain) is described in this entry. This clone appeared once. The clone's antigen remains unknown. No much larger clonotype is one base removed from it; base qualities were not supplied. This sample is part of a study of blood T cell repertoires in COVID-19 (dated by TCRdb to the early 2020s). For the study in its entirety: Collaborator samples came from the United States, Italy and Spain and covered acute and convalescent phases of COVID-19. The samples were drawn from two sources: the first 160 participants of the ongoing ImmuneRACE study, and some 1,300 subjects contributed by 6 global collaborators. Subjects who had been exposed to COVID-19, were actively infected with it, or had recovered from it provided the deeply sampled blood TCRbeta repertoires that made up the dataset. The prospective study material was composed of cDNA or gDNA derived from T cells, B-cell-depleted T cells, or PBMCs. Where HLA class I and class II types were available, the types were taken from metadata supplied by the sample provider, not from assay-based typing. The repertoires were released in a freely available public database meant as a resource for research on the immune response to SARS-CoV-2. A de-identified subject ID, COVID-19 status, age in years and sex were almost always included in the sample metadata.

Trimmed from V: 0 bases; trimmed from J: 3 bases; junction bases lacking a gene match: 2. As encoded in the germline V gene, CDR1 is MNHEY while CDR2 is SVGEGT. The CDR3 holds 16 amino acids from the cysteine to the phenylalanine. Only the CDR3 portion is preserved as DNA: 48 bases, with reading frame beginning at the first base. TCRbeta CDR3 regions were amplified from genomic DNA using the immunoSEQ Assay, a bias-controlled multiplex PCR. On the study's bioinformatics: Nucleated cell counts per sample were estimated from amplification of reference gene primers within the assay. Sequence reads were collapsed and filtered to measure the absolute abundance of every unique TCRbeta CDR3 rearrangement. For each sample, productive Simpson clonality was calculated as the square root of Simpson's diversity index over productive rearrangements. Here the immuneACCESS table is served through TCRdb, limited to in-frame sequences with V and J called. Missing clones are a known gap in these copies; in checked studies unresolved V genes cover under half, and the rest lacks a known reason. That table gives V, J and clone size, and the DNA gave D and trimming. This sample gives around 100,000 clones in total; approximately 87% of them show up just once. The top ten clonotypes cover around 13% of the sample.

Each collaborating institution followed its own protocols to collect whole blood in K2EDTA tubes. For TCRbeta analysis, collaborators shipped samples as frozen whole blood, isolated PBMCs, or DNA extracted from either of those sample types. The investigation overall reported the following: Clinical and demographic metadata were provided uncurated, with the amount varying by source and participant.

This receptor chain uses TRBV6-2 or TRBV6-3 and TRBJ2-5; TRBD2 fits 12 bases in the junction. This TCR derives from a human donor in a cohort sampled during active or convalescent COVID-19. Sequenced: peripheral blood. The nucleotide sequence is TGTGCCAGCAGTTACTCCGGACTAGCGGGGAAAGAGACCCAGTACTTC. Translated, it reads CASSYSGLAGKETQYF.